What follows is one TCR beta chain and its context. Its antigen is undetermined. The CDR3 is 13 residues long. V lost 2 bases to trimming and J lost 6 bases, with 7 bases between them. CDR1 is KGHSH, CDR2 LQKENI, per germline. Template material for amplifying TCR beta CDR3 regions consisted of RNA transcripts. When the TCR CDR3 underwent first-round RT-PCR, the HTBI primer set was used. TCRdb re-called the multiplex PCR reads through MiXCR, storing one row per CDR3 protein. The sample yields a few hundred thousand distinct CDR3 sequences, roughly 14% seen once. This specimen comes from a study of T cells in Graves' hyperthyroidism and ophthalmopathy. Study-wide context: Specimen type is peripheral blood, collected at initial diagnosis prior to any treatment. Study-wide results and caveats: The authors' 13 V-J model separated ophthalmopathy from stable hyperthyroidism. Blood also showed most of the thyroid clonotypes that were expanded above 0.001.

The rearrangement uses TRBV18 and TRBJ1-4; the D is unclear. Material: blood. This clonotype originated in a woman in her twenties or thirties with Graves' hyperthyroidism. CDR3 residues: CASSPKSDEKLFF. Written as DNA, the CDR3 is TGTGCCAGCTCACCAAAGTCAGATGAAAAACTGTTTTTT.